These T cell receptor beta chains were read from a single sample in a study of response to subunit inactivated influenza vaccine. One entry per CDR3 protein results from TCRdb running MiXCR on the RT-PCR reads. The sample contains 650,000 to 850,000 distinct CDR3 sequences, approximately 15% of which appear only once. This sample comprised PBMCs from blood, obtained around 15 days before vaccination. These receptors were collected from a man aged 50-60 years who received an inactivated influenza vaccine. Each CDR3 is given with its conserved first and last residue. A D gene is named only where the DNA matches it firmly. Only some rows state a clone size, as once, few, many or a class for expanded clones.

CDR3aa: CASRRPRQALQETQYF
CDR3nt: TGTGCCAGCAGACGCCCCCGACAGGCCTTACAAGAGACCCAGTACTTC
d_gene: -
v_gene: TRBV28
j_gene: TRBJ2-5
len: 16
abundance: few

CDR3aa: CSARDSLREGRLGNTIYF
CDR3nt: TGCAGTGCTAGAGATTCCCTTCGGGAGGGCAGATTAGGAAACACCATATATTTT
d_gene: -
v_gene: TRBV20-1
j_gene: TRBJ1-3
len: 18
abundance: few

CDR3aa: CASSFARGETQYF
CDR3nt: TGCGCCAGCAGCTTCGCCCGTGGAGAGACCCAGTACTTC
d_gene: -
v_gene: TRBV5-1
j_gene: TRBJ2-5
len: 13
abundance: once

CDR3aa: CASSFSGGQTQYF
CDR3nt: TGTGCCAGCAGTTTTAGTGGGGGGCAGACCCAGTACTTC
d_gene: -
v_gene: TRBV28
j_gene: TRBJ2-5
len: 13
abundance: -

CDR3aa: CSAPLSGGETQYF
CDR3nt: TGCAGTGCCCCTCTCAGCGGAGGAGAGACCCAGTACTTC
d_gene: -
v_gene: TRBV20-1
j_gene: TRBJ2-5
len: 13
abundance: few

CDR3aa: CASSRENDREGEKLFF
CDR3nt: TGTGCCAGCAGCCGAGAAAATGACAGGGAAGGGGAAAAACTGTTTTTT
d_gene: TRBD1
v_gene: TRBV14
j_gene: TRBJ1-4
len: 16
abundance: few

CDR3aa: CASSLGKGNQPQHF
CDR3nt: TGTGCCAGCAGTTTAGGGAAGGGCAATCAGCCCCAGCATTTT
d_gene: -
v_gene: TRBV12-3/TRBV12-4
j_gene: TRBJ1-5
len: 14
abundance: many

CDR3aa: CASSKLRARGQETQYF
CDR3nt: TGTGCCAGCAGCAAATTAAGGGCCAGGGGGCAAGAGACCCAGTACTTC
d_gene: -
v_gene: TRBV21-1
j_gene: TRBJ2-5
len: 16
abundance: -

CDR3aa: CSARDAAAHQETQYF
CDR3nt: TGCAGTGCTAGAGATGCAGCGGCACACCAAGAGACCCAGTACTTC
d_gene: -
v_gene: TRBV20-1
j_gene: TRBJ2-5
len: 15
abundance: -

CDR3aa: CASSQDRRDEQYF
CDR3nt: TGCGCCAGCAGCCAAGATCGTCGGGACGAGCAGTACTTC
d_gene: -
v_gene: TRBV4-3
j_gene: TRBJ2-7
len: 13
abundance: few

CDR3aa: CASSSRRGSSGNTIYF
CDR3nt: TGTGCCAGCAGTTCTAGACGGGGGAGCTCTGGAAACACCATATATTTT
d_gene: -
v_gene: TRBV6-5
j_gene: TRBJ1-3
len: 16
abundance: few

CDR3aa: CASSSFFPGGPNTGELFF
CDR3nt: TGCGCCAGCAGCTCCTTTTTTCCGGGGGGTCCGAACACCGGGGAGCTGTTTTTT
d_gene: TRBD2
v_gene: TRBV5-1
j_gene: TRBJ2-2
len: 18
abundance: -

CDR3aa: CASSRYRRIPTDTQYF
CDR3nt: TGTGCCAGCAGTCGGTATCGGCGGATCCCCACAGATACGCAGTATTTT
d_gene: -
v_gene: TRBV28
j_gene: TRBJ2-3
len: 16
abundance: few

CDR3aa: CATSRDTASYNEQFF
CDR3nt: TGTGCCACCAGCAGAGATACCGCCTCCTACAATGAGCAGTTCTTC
d_gene: -
v_gene: TRBV15
j_gene: TRBJ2-1
len: 15
abundance: few

CDR3aa: CSASGASSTDTQYF
CDR3nt: TGCAGTGCCAGTGGGGCTAGCAGCACAGATACGCAGTATTTT
d_gene: -
v_gene: TRBV20-1
j_gene: TRBJ2-3
len: 14
abundance: -

CDR3aa: CASSLGGAGLYEQYF
CDR3nt: TGTGCCAGCAGTTTAGGGGGGGCAGGCCTATACGAGCAGTACTTC
d_gene: -
v_gene: TRBV12-3/TRBV12-4
j_gene: TRBJ2-7
len: 15
abundance: many

CDR3aa: CASSLVAPGQGGQFF
CDR3nt: TGTGCCAGCAGCTTAGTTGCCCCAGGGCAGGGAGGGCAGTTCTTC
d_gene: -
v_gene: TRBV7-2
j_gene: TRBJ2-1
len: 15
abundance: -

CDR3aa: CSVERGRGTTEAFF
CDR3nt: TGCAGCGTTGAACGGGGCAGGGGGACGACTGAAGCTTTCTTT
d_gene: TRBD1
v_gene: TRBV29-1
j_gene: TRBJ1-1
len: 14
abundance: few

CDR3aa: CASTWGGTYEQYF
CDR3nt: TGTGCCAGCACCTGGGGAGGGACCTACGAGCAGTACTTC
d_gene: TRBD2
v_gene: TRBV28
j_gene: TRBJ2-7
len: 13
abundance: many

CDR3aa: CASSLRGTSGGGPSYNEQFF
CDR3nt: TGTGCCAGCAGTTTACGGGGGACTAGCGGGGGGGGACCCTCCTACAATGAGCAGTTCTTC
d_gene: TRBD2
v_gene: TRBV12-3/TRBV12-4
j_gene: TRBJ2-1
len: 20
abundance: -

CDR3aa: CASSSNRQETQYF
CDR3nt: TGCGCCAGCAGCTCAAACAGGCAAGAGACCCAGTACTTC
d_gene: -
v_gene: TRBV5-1
j_gene: TRBJ2-5
len: 13
abundance: -

CDR3aa: CASSTPRQPNYGYTF
CDR3nt: TGTGCCAGCAGTACCCCAAGACAGCCTAACTATGGCTACACCTTC
d_gene: -
v_gene: TRBV28
j_gene: TRBJ1-2
len: 15
abundance: many

CDR3aa: CATRVDRGLGNQPQHF
CDR3nt: TGTGCCACCCGGGTTGATCGGGGCTTGGGCAATCAGCCCCAGCATTTT
d_gene: -
v_gene: TRBV2
j_gene: TRBJ1-5
len: 16
abundance: few

CDR3aa: CASSSRASTDTQYF
CDR3nt: TGTGCCAGCAGTTCTCGGGCTAGCACAGATACGCAGTATTTT
d_gene: -
v_gene: TRBV2
j_gene: TRBJ2-3
len: 14
abundance: -

CDR3aa: CASSLGGDSLYEQYF
CDR3nt: TGCGCCAGCAGCTTGGGTGGGGACAGCCTATACGAGCAGTACTTC
d_gene: TRBD1
v_gene: TRBV5-1
j_gene: TRBJ2-7
len: 15
abundance: -

CDR3aa: CASSQYLPGLSDTQYF
CDR3nt: TGTGCCAGCAGCCAATATCTTCCGGGGTTGTCGGATACGCAGTATTTT
d_gene: -
v_gene: TRBV3-1
j_gene: TRBJ2-3
len: 16
abundance: once

CDR3aa: CSARAGLLYNEQFF
CDR3nt: TGCAGTGCTAGAGCGGGGCTTTTATACAATGAGCAGTTCTTC
d_gene: -
v_gene: TRBV20-1
j_gene: TRBJ2-1
len: 14
abundance: few

CDR3aa: CASSLWGSGANVLTF
CDR3nt: TGTGCCAGCAGTTTATGGGGATCCGGGGCCAACGTCCTGACTTTC
d_gene: -
v_gene: TRBV12-3/TRBV12-4
j_gene: TRBJ2-6
len: 15
abundance: many

CDR3aa: CASSFGQPPYEQYF
CDR3nt: TGTGCCAGCAGTTTTGGTCAGCCCCCCTACGAGCAGTACTTC
d_gene: -
v_gene: TRBV12-3/TRBV12-4
j_gene: TRBJ2-7
len: 14
abundance: -

CDR3aa: CASQGTNSYNEQFF
CDR3nt: TGCGCCAGCCAAGGGACTAACTCCTACAATGAGCAGTTCTTC
d_gene: TRBD2
v_gene: TRBV5-1
j_gene: TRBJ2-1
len: 14
abundance: -

CDR3aa: CASSEVPLANSYEQYF
CDR3nt: TGTGCCAGCAGTGAAGTGCCCCTAGCGAACTCCTACGAGCAGTACTTC
d_gene: -
v_gene: TRBV2
j_gene: TRBJ2-7
len: 16
abundance: -

CDR3aa: CASSSEQDLQETQYF
CDR3nt: TGCGCCAGCAGCTCCGAACAGGACCTCCAAGAGACCCAGTACTTC
d_gene: -
v_gene: TRBV4-1
j_gene: TRBJ2-5
len: 15
abundance: few

CDR3aa: CASSFRDKANYGYTF
CDR3nt: TGTGCCAGCAGCTTCCGGGACAAAGCTAACTATGGCTACACCTTC
d_gene: -
v_gene: TRBV7-9
j_gene: TRBJ1-2
len: 15
abundance: -

CDR3aa: CASSQDPRGRDEQFF
CDR3nt: TGTGCCAGCAGCCAAGATCCCAGGGGGCGGGATGAGCAGTTCTTC
d_gene: TRBD1
v_gene: TRBV4-2
j_gene: TRBJ2-1
len: 15
abundance: -

CDR3aa: CASKTSADALNTEAFF
CDR3nt: TGTGCCAGCAAAACGTCAGCCGATGCGTTGAACACTGAAGCTTTCTTT
d_gene: -
v_gene: TRBV18
j_gene: TRBJ1-1
len: 16
abundance: -

CDR3aa: CAIRLSSGRESSYNEQFF
CDR3nt: TGTGCCATCAGACTCAGTAGCGGGAGGGAGAGCTCCTACAATGAGCAGTTCTTC
d_gene: TRBD2
v_gene: TRBV10-3
j_gene: TRBJ2-1
len: 18
abundance: -

CDR3aa: CASSPASRSVLYEQYF
CDR3nt: TGTGCCAGCAGTCCAGCCAGCAGGTCGGTCCTCTACGAGCAGTACTTC
d_gene: -
v_gene: TRBV6-2/TRBV6-3
j_gene: TRBJ2-7
len: 16
abundance: few

CDR3aa: CAISDSRAAGTDTQYF
CDR3nt: TGTGCCATCAGTGACAGTCGGGCCGCTGGCACAGATACGCAGTATTTT
d_gene: -
v_gene: TRBV10-3
j_gene: TRBJ2-3
len: 16
abundance: many

CDR3aa: CASAPGQGRLNEQFF
CDR3nt: TGTGCCAGTGCCCCGGGACAGGGTAGGCTCAATGAGCAGTTCTTC
d_gene: TRBD1
v_gene: TRBV19
j_gene: TRBJ2-1
len: 15
abundance: -

CDR3aa: CAIRPGTGSSGYTF
CDR3nt: TGTGCCATCAGACCCGGGACAGGGAGTTCTGGCTACACCTTC
d_gene: TRBD1
v_gene: TRBV10-3
j_gene: TRBJ1-2
len: 14
abundance: -

CDR3aa: CASSRERGVYNEQFF
CDR3nt: TGTGCCAGCAGCCGGGAGCGGGGGGTCTACAATGAGCAGTTCTTC
d_gene: TRBD2
v_gene: TRBV4-2
j_gene: TRBJ2-1
len: 15
abundance: few

CDR3aa: CSVSSGGRGRHEQFF
CDR3nt: TGCAGCGTGAGTAGTGGGGGCAGAGGGAGACATGAGCAGTTCTTC
d_gene: -
v_gene: TRBV29-1
j_gene: TRBJ2-1
len: 15
abundance: few

CDR3aa: CASSEGLAGRQETQYF
CDR3nt: TGTGCCAGCAGCGAGGGACTAGCGGGCCGCCAAGAGACCCAGTACTTC
d_gene: TRBD2
v_gene: TRBV9
j_gene: TRBJ2-5
len: 16
abundance: -

CDR3aa: CASSRGTGDRDGYTF
CDR3nt: TGTGCCAGCAGCCGAGGGACAGGCGACAGGGATGGCTACACCTTC
d_gene: TRBD1
v_gene: TRBV7-9
j_gene: TRBJ1-2
len: 15
abundance: -

CDR3aa: CASSSAYSGNTIYF
CDR3nt: TGTGCCAGCAGTTCAGCCTACTCTGGAAACACCATATATTTT
d_gene: -
v_gene: TRBV12-3/TRBV12-4
j_gene: TRBJ1-3
len: 14
abundance: few